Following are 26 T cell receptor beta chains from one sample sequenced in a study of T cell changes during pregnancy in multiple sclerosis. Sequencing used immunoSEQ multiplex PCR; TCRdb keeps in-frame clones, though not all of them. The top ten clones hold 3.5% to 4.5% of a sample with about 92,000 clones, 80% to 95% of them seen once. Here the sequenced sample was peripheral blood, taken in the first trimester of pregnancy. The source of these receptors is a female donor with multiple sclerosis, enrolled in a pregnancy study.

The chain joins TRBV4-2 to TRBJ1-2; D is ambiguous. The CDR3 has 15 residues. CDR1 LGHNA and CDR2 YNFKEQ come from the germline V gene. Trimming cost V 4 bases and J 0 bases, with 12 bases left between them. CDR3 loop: CASSPGRTPNYGYTF. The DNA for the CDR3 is TGTGCCAGCAGCCCCGGGAGAACGCCTAACTATGGCTACACCTTC.

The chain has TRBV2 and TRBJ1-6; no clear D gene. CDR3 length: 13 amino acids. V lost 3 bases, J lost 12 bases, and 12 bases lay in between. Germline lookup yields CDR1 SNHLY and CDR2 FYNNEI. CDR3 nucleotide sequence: TGTGCCAGCAGTGAGGAGGTCGCCCAACCCCTCCACTTT. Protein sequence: CASSEEVAQPLHF.

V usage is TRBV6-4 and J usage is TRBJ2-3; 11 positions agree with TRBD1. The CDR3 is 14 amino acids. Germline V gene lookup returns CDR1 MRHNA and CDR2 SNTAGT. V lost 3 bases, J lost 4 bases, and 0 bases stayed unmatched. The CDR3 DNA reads TGTGCCAGCAGTGAGGGACAGGGGGCAGATACGCAGTATTTT. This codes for CASSEGQGADTQYF.

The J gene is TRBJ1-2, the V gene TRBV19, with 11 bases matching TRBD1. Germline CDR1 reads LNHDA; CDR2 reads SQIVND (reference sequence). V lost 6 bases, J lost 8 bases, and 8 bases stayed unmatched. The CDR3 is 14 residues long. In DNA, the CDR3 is TGTGCCAGTAGCCCGGGACAGGGGGTCGGGGGCTACACCTTC. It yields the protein CASSPGQGVGGYTF.

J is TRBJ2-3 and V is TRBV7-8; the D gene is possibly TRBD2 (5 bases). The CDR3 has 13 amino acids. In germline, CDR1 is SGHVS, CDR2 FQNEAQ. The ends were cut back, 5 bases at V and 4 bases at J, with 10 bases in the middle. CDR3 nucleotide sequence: TGTGCCAGCAGCCCCGACGGGGCAGATACGCAGTATTTT. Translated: CASSPDGADTQYF.

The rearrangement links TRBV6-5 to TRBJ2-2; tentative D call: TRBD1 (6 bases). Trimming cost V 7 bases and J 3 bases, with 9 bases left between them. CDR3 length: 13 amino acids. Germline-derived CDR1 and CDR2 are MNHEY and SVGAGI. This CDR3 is CASKQGHTGELFF. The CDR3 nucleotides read TGTGCCAGCAAACAGGGACACACCGGGGAGCTGTTTTTT.

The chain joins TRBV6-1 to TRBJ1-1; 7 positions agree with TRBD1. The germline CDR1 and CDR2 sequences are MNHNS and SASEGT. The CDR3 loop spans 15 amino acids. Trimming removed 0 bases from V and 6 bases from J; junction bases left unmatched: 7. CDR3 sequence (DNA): TGTGCCAGCAGTGAAGCCGGGACAGCGTACGCTGAAGCTTTCTTT. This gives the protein CASSEAGTAYAEAFF.

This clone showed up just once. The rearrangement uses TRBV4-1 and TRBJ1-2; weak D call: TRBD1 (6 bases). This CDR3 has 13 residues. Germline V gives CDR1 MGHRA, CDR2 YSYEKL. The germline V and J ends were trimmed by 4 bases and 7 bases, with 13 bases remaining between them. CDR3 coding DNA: TGCGCCAGCAGCCGGGAGGGGGGAGGTGGCTACACCTTC. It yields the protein CASSREGGGGYTF.

The CDR3 is CASSLVGSYTEAFF. CDR3 sequence (DNA): TGTGCCAGCAGCTTAGTGGGCAGCTACACTGAAGCTTTCTTT. J is TRBJ1-1 and V is TRBV7-2, with no clear D. Germline V gives CDR1 SGHTA, CDR2 FQGNSA. V was shortened by 1 base and J by 3 bases, with 9 bases between the two germline ends. The CDR3 sequence is 14 residues long.

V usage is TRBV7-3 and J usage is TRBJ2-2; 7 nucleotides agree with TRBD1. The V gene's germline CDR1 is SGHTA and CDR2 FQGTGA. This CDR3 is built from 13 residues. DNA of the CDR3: TGTGCGAGCCAGGGGGCGAACACCGGGGAGCTGTTTTTT. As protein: CASQGANTGELFF.

CDR3 coding DNA: TGCAGCGCCCCCGGGGTTTCCTACAATGAGCAGTTCTTC. This translates into CSAPGVSYNEQFF. The rearrangement joins TRBV29-1 to TRBJ2-1; D may be TRBD2 (5 bases). The CDR3 loop spans 13 amino acids. V lost 7 bases and J lost 1, with 11 bases in between. CDR1 and CDR2 (germline): SQVTM, ANQGSEA.

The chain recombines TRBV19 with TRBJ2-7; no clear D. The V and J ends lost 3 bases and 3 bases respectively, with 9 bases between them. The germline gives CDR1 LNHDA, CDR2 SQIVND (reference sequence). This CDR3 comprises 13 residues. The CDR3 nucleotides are TGTGCCAGTAGTATTGCCCCGGGCTACGAGCAGTACTTC. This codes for CASSIAPGYEQYF.

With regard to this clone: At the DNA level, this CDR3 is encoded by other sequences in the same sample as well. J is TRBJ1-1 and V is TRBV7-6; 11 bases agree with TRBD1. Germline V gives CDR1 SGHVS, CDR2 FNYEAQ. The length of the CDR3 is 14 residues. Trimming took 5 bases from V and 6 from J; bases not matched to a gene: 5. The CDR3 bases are TGTGCCAGCAGCAGCGGACAGGGGGCCGCTGAAGCTTTCTTT. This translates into CASSSGQGAAEAFF.

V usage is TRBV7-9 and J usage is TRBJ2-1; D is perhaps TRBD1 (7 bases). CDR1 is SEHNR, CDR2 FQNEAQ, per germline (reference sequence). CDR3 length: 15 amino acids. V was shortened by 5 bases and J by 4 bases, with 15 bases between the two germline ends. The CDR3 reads CASSPPRGVYNEQFF. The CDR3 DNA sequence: TGTGCCAGCAGCCCCCCCAGGGGGGTTTACAATGAGCAGTTCTTC.

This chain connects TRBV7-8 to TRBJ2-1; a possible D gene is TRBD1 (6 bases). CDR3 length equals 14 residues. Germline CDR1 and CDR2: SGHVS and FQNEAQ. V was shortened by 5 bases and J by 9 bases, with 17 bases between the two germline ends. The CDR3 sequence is CASSPALGAGEQFF. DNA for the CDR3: TGTGCCAGCAGCCCCGCCCTGGGGGCGGGTGAGCAGTTCTTC.

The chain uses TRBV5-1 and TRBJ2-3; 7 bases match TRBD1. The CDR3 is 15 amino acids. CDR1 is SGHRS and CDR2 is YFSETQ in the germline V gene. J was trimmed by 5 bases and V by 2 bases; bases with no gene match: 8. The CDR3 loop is CASSFKTGTVDTQYF. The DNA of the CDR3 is TGCGCCAGCAGCTTTAAGACTGGGACAGTAGATACGCAGTATTTT.

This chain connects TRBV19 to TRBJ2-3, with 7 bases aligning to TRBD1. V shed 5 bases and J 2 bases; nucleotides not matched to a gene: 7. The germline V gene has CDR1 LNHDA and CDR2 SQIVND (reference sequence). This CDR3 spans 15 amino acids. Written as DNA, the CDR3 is TGTGCCAGTAGTGCCTCGACAGGGTACACAGATACGCAGTATTTT. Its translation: CASSASTGYTDTQYF.

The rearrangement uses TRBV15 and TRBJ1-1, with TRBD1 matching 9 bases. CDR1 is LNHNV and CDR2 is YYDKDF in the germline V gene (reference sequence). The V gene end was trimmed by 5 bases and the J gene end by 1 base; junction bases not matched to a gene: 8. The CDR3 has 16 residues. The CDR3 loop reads CATSDGTGSPNTEAFF. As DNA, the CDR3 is TGTGCCACCAGCGACGGGACAGGGAGCCCGAACACTGAAGCTTTCTTT.

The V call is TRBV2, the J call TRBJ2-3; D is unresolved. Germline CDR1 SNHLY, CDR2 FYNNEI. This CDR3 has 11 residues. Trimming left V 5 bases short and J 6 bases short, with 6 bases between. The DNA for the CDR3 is TGTGCCAGCAGTTTAGAGGATACGCAGTATTTT. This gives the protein CASSLEDTQYF.

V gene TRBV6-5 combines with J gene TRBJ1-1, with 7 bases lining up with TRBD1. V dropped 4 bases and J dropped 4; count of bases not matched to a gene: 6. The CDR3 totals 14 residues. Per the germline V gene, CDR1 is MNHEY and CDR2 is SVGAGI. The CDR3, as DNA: TGTGCCAGCAGTTTCGGGACAGAGTCCACTGAAGCTTTCTTT. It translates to CASSFGTESTEAFF.

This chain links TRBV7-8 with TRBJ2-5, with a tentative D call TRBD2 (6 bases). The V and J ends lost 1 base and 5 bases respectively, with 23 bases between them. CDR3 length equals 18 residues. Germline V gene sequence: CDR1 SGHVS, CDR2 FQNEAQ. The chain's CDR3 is CASSLEVLGLTPGETQYF. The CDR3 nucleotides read TGTGCCAGCAGCTTAGAGGTATTGGGACTTACCCCTGGGGAGACCCAGTACTTC.

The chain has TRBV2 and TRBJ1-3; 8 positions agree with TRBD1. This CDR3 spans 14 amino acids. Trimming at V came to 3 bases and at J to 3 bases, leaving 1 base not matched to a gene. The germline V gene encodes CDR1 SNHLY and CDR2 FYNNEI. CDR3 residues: CASSETGVGNTIYF. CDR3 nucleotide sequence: TGTGCCAGCAGTGAGACAGGGGTTGGAAACACCATATATTTT.

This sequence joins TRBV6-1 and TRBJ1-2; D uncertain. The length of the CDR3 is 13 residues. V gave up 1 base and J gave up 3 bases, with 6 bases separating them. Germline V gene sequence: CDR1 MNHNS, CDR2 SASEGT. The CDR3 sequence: CASSEGGYYGYTF. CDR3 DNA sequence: TGTGCCAGCAGTGAAGGAGGGTACTATGGCTACACCTTC.

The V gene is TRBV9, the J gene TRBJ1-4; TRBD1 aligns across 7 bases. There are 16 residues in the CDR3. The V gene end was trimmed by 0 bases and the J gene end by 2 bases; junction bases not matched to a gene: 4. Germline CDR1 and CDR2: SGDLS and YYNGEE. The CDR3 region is CASSVGDSGTNEKLFF. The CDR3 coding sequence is TGTGCCAGCAGCGTAGGGGACAGTGGCACTAATGAAAAACTGTTTTTT.

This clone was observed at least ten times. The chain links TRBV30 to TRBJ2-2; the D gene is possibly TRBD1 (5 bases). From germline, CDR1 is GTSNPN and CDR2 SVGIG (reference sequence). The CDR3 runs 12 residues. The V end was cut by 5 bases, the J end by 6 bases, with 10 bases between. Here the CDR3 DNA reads TGTGCCTGGGGCAGGGATGCCGGGGAGCTGTTTTTT. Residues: CAWGRDAGELFF.

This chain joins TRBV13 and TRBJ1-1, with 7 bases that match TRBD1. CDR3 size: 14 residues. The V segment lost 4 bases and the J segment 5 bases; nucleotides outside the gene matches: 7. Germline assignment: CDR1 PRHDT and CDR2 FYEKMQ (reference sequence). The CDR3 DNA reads TGTGCCAGCAGCTCGCCGACAGGGAGAACTGAAGCTTTCTTT. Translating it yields CASSSPTGRTEAFF.